Listed here is a single TCR beta chain. V was shortened by 4 bases and J by 4 bases, with 11 bases between the two germline ends. This CDR3 is 13 amino acids long. Germline loops: CDR1 MNHNY, CDR2 SVGAGI (reference sequence). RNA was extracted with the RNeasy kit, and a quantity of about 0.45 to 1 ug was reverse transcribed using random hexamers. Amplification of TCR beta CDR3 was carried out by immunoSEQ multiplex PCR, which covered 54 Vbeta and 13 Jbeta segments. TCRdb reanalysed the immunoSEQ multiplex PCR reads using MiXCR and keeps one entry per CDR3 protein. The sample has tens of thousands of distinct CDR3 sequences; 93% are singletons. The data derive from a study of CD8 T cells in Susac syndrome.

The receptor was isolated from a human donor with Susac syndrome. The specimen was CD4+ T cells from PBMCs. The chain links TRBV6-6 to TRBJ2-7, with D unclear. Written as DNA, the CDR3 is TGTGCCAGCAGTTTCAACAGTAATTACGAGCAGTACTTC. Its protein is CASSFNSNYEQYF.